The sequence of this T cell receptor beta chain was determined in a study of blood T cells in healthy people across ages. Germline V gives CDR1 SQVTM, CDR2 ANQGSEA. J lost 5 bases, V lost 6 bases, and 4 bases had no gene match. The CDR3 has 12 amino acids. The use of a sample-barcoded 5' primer and a J-beta primer mix characterized a second PCR of roughly 6 to 11 cycles. TCRdb ran MiXCR on the 5' RACE reads and lists one entry per CDR3 protein. Counted here are roughly 2 million distinct CDR3 sequences, around half occurring once; the ten biggest clones make up 2.1%. Each sample gave at least 6.5 million isolated PBMCs.

The gene calls are TRBV29-1 and TRBJ2-3; 8 bases are shared with TRBD1. The origin of this receptor is a middle-aged woman in good health. The material sequenced was blood. CDR3 in amino acids: CSVGTGIDTQYF. The CDR3 DNA is TGCAGCGTAGGGACAGGCATAGATACGCAGTATTTT.